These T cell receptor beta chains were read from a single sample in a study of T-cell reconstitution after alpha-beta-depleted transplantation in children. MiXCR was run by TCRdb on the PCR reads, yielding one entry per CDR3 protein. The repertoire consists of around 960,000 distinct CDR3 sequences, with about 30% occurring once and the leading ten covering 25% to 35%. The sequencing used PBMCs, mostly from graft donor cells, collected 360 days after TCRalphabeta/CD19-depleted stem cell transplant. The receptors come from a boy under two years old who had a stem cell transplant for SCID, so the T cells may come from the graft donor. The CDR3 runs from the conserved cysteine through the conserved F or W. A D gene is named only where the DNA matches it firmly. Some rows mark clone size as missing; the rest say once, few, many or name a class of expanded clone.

CASSPGTGSSNEQYF	TGTGCCAGCAGCCCCGGGACAGGGTCGTCTAACGAGCAGTACTTC	NA	TRBV27	TRBD1	TRBJ2-7
CASSPGTGAFSVNTEAFF	TGTGCCAGCAGTCCAGGGACAGGGGCGTTTTCCGTGAACACTGAAGCTTTCTTT	NA	TRBV12-3/TRBV12-4	TRBD1	TRBJ1-1
CASSRGQGAAGNTIYF	TGTGCCAGCAGCCGGGGACAGGGGGCGGCTGGAAACACCATATATTTT	few	TRBV6-1	TRBD1	TRBJ1-3
CASSPAIGQANTGELFF	TGCGCCAGCAGCCCAGCCATCGGACAGGCGAACACCGGGGAGCTGTTTTTT	few	TRBV4-3	TRBD1	TRBJ2-2
CSARYRWQETQYF	TGCAGTGCTAGGTACCGATGGCAAGAGACCCAGTACTTC	few	TRBV20-1	NA	TRBJ2-5
CSATDRKGTYEQYF	TGCAGTGCTACTGATAGGAAGGGAACCTACGAGCAGTACTTC	few	TRBV20-1	NA	TRBJ2-7
CASTGDSYNEQFF	TGCGCCAGCACGGGGGACTCCTACAATGAGCAGTTCTTC	NA	TRBV5-1	NA	TRBJ2-1
CASSRRNQPQHF	TGTGCCAGCAGTCGCCGGAATCAGCCCCAGCATTTT	few	TRBV6-2/TRBV6-3	NA	TRBJ1-5
CASSQGGGTSYEQYF	TGTGCCAGCAGCCAAGGAGGGGGGACCTCCTACGAGCAGTACTTC	NA	TRBV13	NA	TRBJ2-7
CASSPPILAGGHEQYF	TGTGCCAGCTCACCACCGATCCTAGCGGGGGGCCACGAGCAGTACTTC	NA	TRBV18	TRBD2	TRBJ2-7
CASGTGTTNTEAFF	TGTGCCAGCGGGACAGGAACTACGAACACTGAAGCTTTCTTT	few	TRBV7-9	TRBD1	TRBJ1-1
CASSQDRASTGELFF	TGCGCCAGCAGCCAAGACAGGGCGAGCACCGGGGAGCTGTTTTTT	NA	TRBV4-1	NA	TRBJ2-2
CASSGPTGGGETQYF	TGCGCCAGCAGCGGGCCGACAGGGGGAGGGGAGACCCAGTACTTC	NA	TRBV5-1	TRBD1	TRBJ2-5
CASSKQDIPTSGGAYEQYF	TGTGCCAGCAGCAAGCAAGACATACCGACTAGCGGGGGGGCCTACGAGCAGTACTTC	few	TRBV4-2	TRBD2	TRBJ2-7
CASSRTGGNYEQYF	TGTGCCAGCAGCCGGACAGGGGGTAACTACGAGCAGTACTTC	few	TRBV7-9	TRBD1	TRBJ2-7
CASSSLGDSYTF	TGTGCCAGCTCGTCCCTAGGGGACTCTTACACCTTC	few	TRBV18	NA	TRBJ1-2
CSGGQGWNEQFF	TGCAGCGGGGGACAGGGATGGAATGAGCAGTTCTTC	many	TRBV29-1	TRBD1	TRBJ2-1
CASMQTGTGTGISYEQYF	TGTGCCAGCATGCAAACCGGGACTGGGACCGGTATATCCTACGAGCAGTACTTC	NA	TRBV11-2	NA	TRBJ2-7
CSASRGTTNEKLFF	TGCAGTGCTAGCAGGGGCACAACTAATGAAAAACTGTTTTTT	NA	TRBV20-1	NA	TRBJ1-4
CASRGGYNQPQHF	TGTGCCAGCAGAGGGGGTTACAATCAGCCCCAGCATTTT	NA	TRBV25-1	NA	TRBJ1-5
CASMRGTGGDTQYF	TGTGCCAGCATGAGGGGAACAGGGGGAGATACGCAGTATTTT	few	TRBV6-1	TRBD1	TRBJ2-3
CASSFGVTFQETQYF	TGCGCCAGCAGCTTTGGTGTGACGTTCCAAGAGACCCAGTACTTC	NA	TRBV5-1	NA	TRBJ2-5
CASSLDWGGQETQYF	TGTGCCAGCAGCTTAGATTGGGGGGGCCAAGAGACCCAGTACTTC	once	TRBV11-2	TRBD2	TRBJ2-5
CASTNRFNEQFF	TGTGCCAGCACCAACAGGTTCAATGAGCAGTTCTTC	NA	TRBV6-2/TRBV6-3	NA	TRBJ2-1
CASTKGGSSNEQFF	TGTGCCAGCACCAAGGGGGGGAGTAGCAATGAGCAGTTCTTC	few	TRBV7-8	NA	TRBJ2-1
CASSRTRPKETQYF	TGCGCCAGCAGCCGGACCCGTCCGAAAGAGACCCAGTACTTC	few	TRBV5-1	NA	TRBJ2-5
CASSPAGIGYLEQYF	TGTGCCAGCAGCCCCGCCGGGATTGGTTATCTCGAGCAGTACTTC	NA	TRBV7-9	NA	TRBJ2-7
CATTPEGRSGANVLTF	TGCGCCACTACTCCTGAGGGGCGCTCTGGGGCCAACGTCCTGACTTTC	few	TRBV5-1	NA	TRBJ2-6
CASREASGSPYEQYF	TGTGCCAGTAGGGAAGCTAGCGGGTCTCCCTACGAGCAGTACTTC	NA	TRBV19	TRBD2	TRBJ2-7
CASSPPASGELFF	TGTGCCAGCTCACCTCCCGCGAGCGGGGAGCTGTTTTTT	few	TRBV18	NA	TRBJ2-2